Included here is one T cell receptor beta chain sequence, with context. The junction and the germline gene differ at one end; a read error may be behind it. This sample's RNA came from whole unsorted tissue. The sample comes from a study of tumor and adjacent non-tumor tissue in lung cancer. Germline-derived CDR1 and CDR2 are WSHSY and SAAADI. The CDR3 length is 14 residues. Three rounds of nested PCR, following a modified ARM-PCR protocol, produced the TCRbeta library. TCRdb recomputed calls from the multiplex PCR reads with MiXCR, one row per CDR3 protein. The sample holds around 71,000 distinct CDR3 sequences; approximately 77% are singletons and the top ten take about 9.5%.

The sample was lung tumor tissue. The rearrangement links TRBV10-2 to TRBJ1-1; D is uncertain. The sequence was obtained from a woman in her 40s with non-small cell lung cancer. In nucleotides, the CDR3 is TGCGCCAGCAGTTCCGGGAAATTGAACACCGAAGCTTTCTTC. Protein sequence: CASSSGKLNTEAFF.